These 17 T cell receptor beta chains share one sample of origin, sequenced in a study of cytomegalovirus exposure and HLA in healthy donors. This PCR relied on a set of 60 Vbeta primers and 13 Jbeta primers. Profiled with immunoSEQ multiplex PCR; TCRdb holds only in-frame clones, not every one. The repertoire holds about 190,000 clones, with approximately 80% as singletons. The sequenced material came from PBMCs. Receptor source: a woman in her 40s in good health and CMV-seronegative.

The chain employs TRBV29-1 and TRBJ1-1; TRBD1 matches at 11 bases. From germline, CDR1 is SQVTM and CDR2 ANQGSEA. This CDR3 is built from 13 residues. V shed 7 bases, J shed 7 bases, and the junction held 8 bases outside the gene matches. CDR3 nucleotide sequence: TGCAGCGCGCCGAGGACAGGGGGCAGTGAAGCTTTCTTT. Translated: CSAPRTGGSEAFF.

V and J are TRBV6-5 and TRBJ1-1; TRBD1 matches 7 bases. The CDR3 contains 14 residues. Per the germline V gene, CDR1 is MNHEY and CDR2 is SVGAGI. The V and J ends lost 8 bases and 1 base, in that order; junction bases with no gene match: 7. The CDR3 bases are TGTGCCAGCCGGGTAGGGGGCGAGAACACTGAAGCTTTCTTT. Protein: CASRVGGENTEAFF.

This chain links TRBV6-5 with TRBJ1-5, with 7 bases that match TRBD1. Losses at the gene ends were 2 bases for V and 4 bases for J; bases not matched to a gene: 5. The germline V gene encodes CDR1 MNHEY and CDR2 SVGAGI. The CDR3 contains 15 residues. The CDR3, as DNA: TGTGCCAGCAGTTACGGCAGGGGGAATAATCAGCCCCAGCATTTT. It yields the protein CASSYGRGNNQPQHF.

This sequence joins TRBV19 and TRBJ1-1, with D possibly being TRBD1 (5 bases). Germline CDR1 reads LNHDA; CDR2 reads SQIVND (reference sequence). V was trimmed by 3 bases and J by 1 base, leaving 15 bases between them. The CDR3 runs to 16 residues. The CDR3 DNA reads as TGTGCCAGTAGTATTTTGATAGGAGGGGCGAACACTGAAGCTTTCTTT. Translation gives CASSILIGGANTEAFF.

The rearrangement joins TRBV7-3 to TRBJ2-3; possibly TRBD2 for D (6 bases). V lost 9 bases to trimming and J lost 1 base, with 14 bases between them. In germline, CDR1 is SGHTA, CDR2 FQGTGA. The CDR3 runs to 14 residues. The CDR3 spells CASARGLGTDTQYF. The CDR3 DNA reads TGTGCCAGTGCACGGGGGTTAGGCACAGATACGCAGTATTTT.

This chain's CDR3 is CASTPELKVGELFF. DNA for the CDR3: TGTGCCAGCACCCCCGAACTGAAAGTAGGGGAGCTGTTTTTT. This sequence joins TRBV7-9 and TRBJ2-2; D gene ambiguous. Trimming took off 7 bases at V and 8 bases at J, with 17 bases between the two ends. Germline CDR1 reads SEHNR; CDR2 reads FQNEAQ (reference sequence). The CDR3 has 14 amino acids.

J is TRBJ1-4 and V is TRBV5-1; tentative D call: TRBD1 (6 bases). CDR1 is SGHRS, CDR2 YFSETQ, per germline. This CDR3 region has 15 residues. The V and J ends lost 5 bases and 7 bases respectively, with 18 bases between them. The CDR3 bases are TGCGCCAGCAGATGGGGTACAGGGTTCGGTGAAAAACTGTTTTTT. Encoded protein: CASRWGTGFGEKLFF.

The rearrangement joins TRBV19 to TRBJ1-3; TRBD1 agrees at 9 bases. The CDR3 loop spans 21 amino acids. CDR1 LNHDA and CDR2 SQIVND come from the germline V gene (reference sequence). Trimming took 4 bases from V and 0 from J; bases not matched to a gene: 19. The CDR3 bases are TGTGCCAGTAGTACCCCGCCCCCGGGACAGGGAGCTGGAGTCTCTGGAAACACCATATATTTT. Its translation: CASSTPPPGQGAGVSGNTIYF.

This clone has more than one count but fewer than ten. This chain connects TRBV4-1 to TRBJ2-5; 9 nucleotides match TRBD2. This CDR3 has 16 amino acids. Germline V CDR1 and CDR2: MGHRA, YSYEKL. After removal of 0 bases from V and 3 bases from J, the junction contained 5 bases not matched to a gene. The CDR3: CASSQDGGRGEETQYF. In DNA, the CDR3 is TGCGCCAGCAGCCAAGACGGCGGGAGGGGGGAAGAGACCCAGTACTTC.

This chain uses TRBV5-1 with TRBJ2-1; D is ambiguous. The germline CDR1 and CDR2 sequences are SGHRS and YFSETQ. The ends were cut back, 0 bases at V and 7 bases at J, with 8 bases in the middle. The CDR3 totals 13 residues. The CDR3 DNA reads TGCGCCAGCAGCTTGGACACCTTAAATGAGCAGTTCTTC. Translating gives CASSLDTLNEQFF.

This clone was seen once. The V and J genes are TRBV18 and TRBJ2-2, with 7 nucleotides matching TRBD2. J was trimmed by 5 bases and V by 3 bases; bases with no gene match: 6. The CDR3 is 15 residues long. CDR1 and CDR2 (germline): KGHSH, LQKENI. The CDR3 region is CASSPLADVTGELFF. Written as DNA, the CDR3 is TGTGCCAGCTCACCTCTAGCGGATGTGACCGGGGAGCTGTTTTTT.

This sequence joins TRBV7-2 and TRBJ2-7, with 7 bases matching TRBD2. Germline V CDR1 and CDR2: SGHTA, FQGNSA. The length of the CDR3 is 14 residues. The J segment lost 1 base and the V segment lost 8 bases, leaving 8 bases of the junction unmatched. CDR3 DNA sequence: TGTGCCAGCGGGGGGGTAGCGGATTCCTACGAGCAGTACTTC. It specifies CASGGVADSYEQYF.

V gene TRBV7-7 combines with J gene TRBJ2-3, with 9 nucleotides matching TRBD2. CDR3 length equals 15 residues. With 1 base clipped from V and 1 base from J, the junction kept 0 bases outside the gene matches. The V gene's germline CDR1 is SSHAT and CDR2 FNYEAQ (reference sequence). CDR3 nucleotides: TGTGCCAGCAGCTTAGGGACTAGCGGCACAGATACGCAGTATTTT. Its protein product is CASSLGTSGTDTQYF.

This chain joins TRBV4-3 and TRBJ2-7; D is unresolved. Germline assignment: CDR1 LGHNA and CDR2 YSLEER. The CDR3 runs to 15 residues. Trimming cost V 4 bases and J 2 bases, with 15 bases left between them. Here the CDR3 reads CASSPDPVEAYEQYF. The CDR3 DNA sequence: TGCGCCAGCAGCCCTGATCCCGTAGAAGCCTACGAGCAGTACTTC.

The chain joins TRBV25-1 to TRBJ2-7; 8 bases map to TRBD1. CDR1 is MGHDK, CDR2 SYGVNS, per germline. The J segment lost 1 base and the V segment lost 6 bases, leaving 5 bases of the junction unmatched. The CDR3 has 14 residues. The CDR3 coding sequence is TGTGCCAGCAGGAGGACAGGGAATTCCTACGAGCAGTACTTC. It yields the protein CASRRTGNSYEQYF.

J is TRBJ2-3 and V is TRBV27, with D unresolved. V was shortened by 8 bases and J by 4 bases, with 16 bases between the two germline ends. Germline V CDR1 and CDR2: MNHEY, SMNVEV (reference sequence). CDR3 size: 14 residues. The CDR3 sequence is CASAPARGPDTQYF. CDR3 bases: TGTGCCAGCGCCCCGGCCCGTGGGCCAGATACGCAGTATTTT.

The V gene is TRBV28, the J gene TRBJ1-5, with TRBD1 matching over 8 bases. The CDR3 spans 15 residues. V shed 7 bases and J 3 bases; nucleotides not matched to a gene: 8. Looked up from germline, CDR1 is MDHEN and CDR2 is SYDVKM. CDR3 sequence: CASTRQGTVNQPQHF. The CDR3 DNA is TGTGCCAGCACCCGACAGGGGACGGTCAATCAGCCCCAGCATTTT.